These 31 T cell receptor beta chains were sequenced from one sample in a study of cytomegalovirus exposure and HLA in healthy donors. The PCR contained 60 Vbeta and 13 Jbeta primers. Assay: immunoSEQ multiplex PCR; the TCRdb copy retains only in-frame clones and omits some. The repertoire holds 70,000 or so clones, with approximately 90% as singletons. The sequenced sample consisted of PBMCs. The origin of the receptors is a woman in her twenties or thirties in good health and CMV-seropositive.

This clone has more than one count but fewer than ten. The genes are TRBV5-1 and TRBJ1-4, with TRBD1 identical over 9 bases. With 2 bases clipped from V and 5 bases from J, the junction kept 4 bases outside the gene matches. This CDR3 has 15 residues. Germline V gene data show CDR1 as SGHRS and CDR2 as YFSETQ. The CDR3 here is CASSLFGTGNEKLFF. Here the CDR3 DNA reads TGCGCCAGCAGCTTATTTGGGACAGGGAATGAAAAACTGTTTTTT.

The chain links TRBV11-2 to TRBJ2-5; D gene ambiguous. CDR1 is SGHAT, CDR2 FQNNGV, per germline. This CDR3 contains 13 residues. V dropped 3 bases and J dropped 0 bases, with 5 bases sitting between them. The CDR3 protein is CASSFSHQETQYF. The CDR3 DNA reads TGTGCCAGCAGCTTCTCCCACCAAGAGACCCAGTACTTC. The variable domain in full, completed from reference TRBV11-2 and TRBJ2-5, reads EAGVAQSPRYKIIEKRQSVAFWCNPISGHATLYWYQQILGQGPKLLIQFQNNGVVDDSQLPKDRFSAERLKGVDSTLKIQPAKLEDSAVYLCASSFSHQETQYFGPGTRLLVL.

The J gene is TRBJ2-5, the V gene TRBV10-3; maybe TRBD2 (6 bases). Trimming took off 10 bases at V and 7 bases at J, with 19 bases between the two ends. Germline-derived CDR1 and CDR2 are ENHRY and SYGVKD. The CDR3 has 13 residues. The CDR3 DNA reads TGTGCCACCTCGGGGGAGGAGGTTTGGACCCAGTACTTC. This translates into CATSGEEVWTQYF.

CDR3 in amino acids: CAWRPGLGGSYEQYF. Here the CDR3 DNA reads TGTGCCTGGCGTCCGGGACTAGGAGGCTCCTACGAGCAGTACTTC. The chain combines TRBV30 with TRBJ2-7, with 8 bases aligning to TRBD2. The CDR3 is 15 residues long. Germline CDR1 GTSNPN, CDR2 SVGIG (reference sequence). The trim removed 5 bases at V and 0 bases at J, leaving 9 bases unmatched.

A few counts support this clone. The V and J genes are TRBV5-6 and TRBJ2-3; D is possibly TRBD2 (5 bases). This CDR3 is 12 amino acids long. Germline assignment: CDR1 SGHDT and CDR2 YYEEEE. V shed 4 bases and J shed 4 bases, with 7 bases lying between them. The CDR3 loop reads CASSRTPDTQYF. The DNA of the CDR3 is TGTGCCAGCAGCCGGACTCCAGATACGCAGTATTTT.

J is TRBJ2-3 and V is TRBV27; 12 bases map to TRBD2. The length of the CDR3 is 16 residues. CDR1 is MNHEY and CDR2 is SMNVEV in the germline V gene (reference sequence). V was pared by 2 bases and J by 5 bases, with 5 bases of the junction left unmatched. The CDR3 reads CASSLLAGGRGDTQYF. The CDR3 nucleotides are TGTGCCAGCAGTTTACTAGCGGGAGGGCGGGGAGATACGCAGTATTTT.

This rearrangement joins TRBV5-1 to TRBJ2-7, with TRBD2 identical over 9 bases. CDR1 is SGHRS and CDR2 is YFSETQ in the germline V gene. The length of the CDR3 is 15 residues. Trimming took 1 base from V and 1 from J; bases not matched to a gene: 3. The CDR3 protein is CASSLSLAGSYEQYF. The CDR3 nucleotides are TGCGCCAGCAGCTTGTCACTAGCGGGTTCCTACGAGCAGTACTTC.

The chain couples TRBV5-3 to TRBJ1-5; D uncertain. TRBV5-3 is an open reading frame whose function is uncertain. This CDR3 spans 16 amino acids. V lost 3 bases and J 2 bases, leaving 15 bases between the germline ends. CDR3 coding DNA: TGTGCCAGAAGCTCAAACCGCGTACTCCGCAATCAGCCCCAGCATTTT. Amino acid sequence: CARSSNRVLRNQPQHF.

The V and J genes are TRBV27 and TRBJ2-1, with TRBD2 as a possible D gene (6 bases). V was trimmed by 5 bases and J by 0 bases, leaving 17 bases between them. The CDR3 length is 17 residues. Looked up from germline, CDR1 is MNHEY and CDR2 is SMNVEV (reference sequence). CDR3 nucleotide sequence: TGTGCCAGCAGTCCGTACCGGGACTCCCACTCCTACAATGAGCAGTTCTTC. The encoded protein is CASSPYRDSHSYNEQFF.

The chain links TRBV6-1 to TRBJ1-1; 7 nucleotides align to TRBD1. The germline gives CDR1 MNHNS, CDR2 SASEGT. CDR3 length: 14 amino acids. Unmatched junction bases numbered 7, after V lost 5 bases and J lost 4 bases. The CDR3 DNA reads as TGTGCCAGCAGTCTCAACAGGGGACCCACTGAAGCTTTCTTT. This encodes CASSLNRGPTEAFF.

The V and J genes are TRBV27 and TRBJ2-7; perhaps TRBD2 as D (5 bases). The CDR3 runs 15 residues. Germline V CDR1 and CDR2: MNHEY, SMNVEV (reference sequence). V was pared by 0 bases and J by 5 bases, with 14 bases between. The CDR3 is CASSLSLAGTNEQYF. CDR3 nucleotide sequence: TGTGCCAGCAGTTTATCGCTAGCAGGAACCAACGAGCAGTACTTC.

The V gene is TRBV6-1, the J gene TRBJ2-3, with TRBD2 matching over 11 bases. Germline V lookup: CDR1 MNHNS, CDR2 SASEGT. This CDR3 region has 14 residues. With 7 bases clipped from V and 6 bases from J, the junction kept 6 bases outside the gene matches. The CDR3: CASNLAGGRDTQYF. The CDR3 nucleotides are TGTGCCAGCAATCTAGCGGGAGGCCGGGATACGCAGTATTTT.

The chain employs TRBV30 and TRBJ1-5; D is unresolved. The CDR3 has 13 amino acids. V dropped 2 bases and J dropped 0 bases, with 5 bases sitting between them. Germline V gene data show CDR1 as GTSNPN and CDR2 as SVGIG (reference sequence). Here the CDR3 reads CAWSYYSNQPQHF. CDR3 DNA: TGTGCCTGGAGTTACTATAGCAATCAGCCCCAGCATTTT.

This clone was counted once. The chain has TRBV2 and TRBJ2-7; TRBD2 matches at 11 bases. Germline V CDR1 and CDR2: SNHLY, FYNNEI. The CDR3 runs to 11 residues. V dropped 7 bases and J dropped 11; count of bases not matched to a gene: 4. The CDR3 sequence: CASTSGRWKYF. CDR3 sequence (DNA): TGTGCCAGCACTAGCGGGAGGTGGAAGTACTTC.

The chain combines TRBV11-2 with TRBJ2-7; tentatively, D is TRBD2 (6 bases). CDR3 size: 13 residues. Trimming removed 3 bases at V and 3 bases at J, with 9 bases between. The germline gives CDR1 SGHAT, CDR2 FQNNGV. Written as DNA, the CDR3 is TGTGCCAGCAGCTTTGGGACTTTCTACGAGCAGTACTTC. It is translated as CASSFGTFYEQYF.

CDR3 amino acids: CASSPQTGLNYGYTF. CDR3 coding DNA: TGTGCCAGCTCACCACAGACAGGGCTTAACTATGGCTACACCTTC. The V gene is TRBV18, the J gene TRBJ1-2, with TRBD1 matching over 7 bases. The CDR3 length is 15 residues. V trimming: 1 base; J trimming: 1 base; junction bases outside the gene matches: 3. Germline assignment: CDR1 KGHSH and CDR2 LQKENI.

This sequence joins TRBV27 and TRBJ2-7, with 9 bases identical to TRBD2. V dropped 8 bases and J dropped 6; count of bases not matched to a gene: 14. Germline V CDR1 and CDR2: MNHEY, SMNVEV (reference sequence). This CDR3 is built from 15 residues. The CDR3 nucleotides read TGTGCCAGCGCCCCTCGGTGGCGGGAGGGCTGCGAGCAGTACTTC. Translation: CASAPRWREGCEQYF.

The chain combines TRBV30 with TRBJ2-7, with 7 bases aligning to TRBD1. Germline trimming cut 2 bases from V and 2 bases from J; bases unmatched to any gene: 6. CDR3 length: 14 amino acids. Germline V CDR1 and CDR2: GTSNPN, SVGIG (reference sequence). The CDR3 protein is CAWSFGQGAYEQYF. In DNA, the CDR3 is TGTGCCTGGAGTTTTGGCCAGGGGGCCTACGAGCAGTACTTC.

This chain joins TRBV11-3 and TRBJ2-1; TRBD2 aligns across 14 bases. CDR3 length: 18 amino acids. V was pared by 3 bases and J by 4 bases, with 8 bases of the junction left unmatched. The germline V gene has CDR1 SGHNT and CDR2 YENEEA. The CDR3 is CASSLHGLAGGGYNEQFF. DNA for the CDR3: TGTGCCAGCAGCTTGCATGGACTAGCGGGGGGCGGTTACAATGAGCAGTTCTTC.

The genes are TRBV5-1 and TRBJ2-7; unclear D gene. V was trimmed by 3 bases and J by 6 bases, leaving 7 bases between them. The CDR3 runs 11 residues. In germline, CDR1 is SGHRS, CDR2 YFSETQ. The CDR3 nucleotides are TGCGCCAGCAGCTCAGTCAGCGAGCAGTACTTC. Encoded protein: CASSSVSEQYF.

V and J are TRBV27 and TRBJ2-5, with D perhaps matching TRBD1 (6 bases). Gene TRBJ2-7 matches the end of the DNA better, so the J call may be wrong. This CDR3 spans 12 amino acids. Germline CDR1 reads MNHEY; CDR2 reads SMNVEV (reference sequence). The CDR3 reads CASSFSGAEQYF. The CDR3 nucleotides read TGTGCCAGCAGTTTTTCAGGGGCCGAGCAGTACTTC.

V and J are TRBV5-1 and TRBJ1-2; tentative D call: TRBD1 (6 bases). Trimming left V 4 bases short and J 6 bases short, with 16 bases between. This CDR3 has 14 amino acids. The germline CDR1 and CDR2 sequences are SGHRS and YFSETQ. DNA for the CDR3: TGCGCCAGCAGCGTATACAGGGCGGTGAATGGCTACACCTTC. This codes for CASSVYRAVNGYTF.

CDR3 in DNA: TGTGCCAGCAGGGCAGGGGGTCTCTACGAGCAGTACTTC. Amino acids: CASRAGGLYEQYF. V usage is TRBV2 and J usage is TRBJ2-7; 7 nucleotides line up with TRBD1. CDR1 is SNHLY and CDR2 is FYNNEI in the germline V gene. Trimming at V came to 6 bases and at J to 3 bases, leaving 5 bases not matched to a gene. The CDR3 is made up of 13 amino acids.

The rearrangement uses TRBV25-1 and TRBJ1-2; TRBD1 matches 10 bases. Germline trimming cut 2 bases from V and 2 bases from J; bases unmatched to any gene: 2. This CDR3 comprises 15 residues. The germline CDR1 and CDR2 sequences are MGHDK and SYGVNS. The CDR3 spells CASSEPGQGNYGYTF. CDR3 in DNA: TGTGCCAGCAGTGAACCGGGACAGGGGAACTATGGCTACACCTTC.

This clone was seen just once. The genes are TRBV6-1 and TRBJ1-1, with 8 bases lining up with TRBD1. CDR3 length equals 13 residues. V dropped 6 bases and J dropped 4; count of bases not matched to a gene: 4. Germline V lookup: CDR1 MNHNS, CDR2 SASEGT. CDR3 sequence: CASSPQGGTEAFF. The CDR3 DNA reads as TGTGCCAGCAGCCCACAGGGGGGCACTGAAGCTTTCTTT.

In DNA, the CDR3 is TGTGCCAGCAGCTTAGGTTCCAGATCCTACGAGCAGTACTTC. Its protein product is CASSLGSRSYEQYF. The chain recombines TRBV7-8 with TRBJ2-7; D is unclear. The CDR3 length is 14 residues. V lost 1 base and J 1 base, leaving 8 bases between the germline ends. In germline, CDR1 is SGHVS, CDR2 FQNEAQ.

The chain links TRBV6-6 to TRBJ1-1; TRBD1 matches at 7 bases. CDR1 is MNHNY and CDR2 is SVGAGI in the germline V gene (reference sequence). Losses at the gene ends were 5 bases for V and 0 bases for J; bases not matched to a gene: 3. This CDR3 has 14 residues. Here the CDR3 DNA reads TGTGCCAGCAGTCGGGGACAGTTGAACACTGAAGCTTTCTTT. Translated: CASSRGQLNTEAFF.

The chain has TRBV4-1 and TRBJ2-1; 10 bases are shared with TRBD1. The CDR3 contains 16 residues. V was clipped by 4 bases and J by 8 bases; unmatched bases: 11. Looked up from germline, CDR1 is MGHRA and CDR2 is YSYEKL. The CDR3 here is CASSRDRTGGLDEQFF. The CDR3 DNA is TGCGCCAGCAGCCGGGACCGGACAGGGGGTTTGGATGAGCAGTTCTTC.

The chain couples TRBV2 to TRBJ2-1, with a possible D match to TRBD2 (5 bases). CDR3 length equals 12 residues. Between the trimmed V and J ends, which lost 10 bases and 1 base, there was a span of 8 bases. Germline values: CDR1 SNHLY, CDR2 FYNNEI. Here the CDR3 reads CATLGSYNEQFF. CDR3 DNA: TGTGCCACACTAGGGTCCTACAATGAGCAGTTCTTC.

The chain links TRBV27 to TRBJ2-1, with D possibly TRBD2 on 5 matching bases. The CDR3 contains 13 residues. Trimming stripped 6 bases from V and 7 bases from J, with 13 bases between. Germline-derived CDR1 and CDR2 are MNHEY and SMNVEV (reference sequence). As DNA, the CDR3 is TGTGCCAGCAGGACCGTACTAGGGAATGAGCAGTTCTTC. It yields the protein CASRTVLGNEQFF.

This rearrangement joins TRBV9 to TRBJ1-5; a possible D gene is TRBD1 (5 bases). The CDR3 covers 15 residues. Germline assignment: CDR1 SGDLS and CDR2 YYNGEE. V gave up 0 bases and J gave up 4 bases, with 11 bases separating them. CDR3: CASSVVDSPNQPQHF. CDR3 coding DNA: TGTGCCAGCAGCGTAGTTGACAGTCCGAATCAGCCCCAGCATTTT. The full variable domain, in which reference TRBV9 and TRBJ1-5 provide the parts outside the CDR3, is DSGVTQTPKHLITATGQRVTLRCSPRSGDLSVYWYQQSLDQGLQFLIQYYNGEERAKGNILERFSAQQFPDLHSELNLSSLELGDSALYFCASSVVDSPNQPQHFGDGTRLSIL.